What follows is one TCR beta chain and its context. During its preparation, the TCRbeta library received unique molecular identifiers. TCRdb analysed the PCR reads with MiXCR anew, one entry per CDR3 protein. The table records roughly 610,000 distinct CDR3 sequences, roughly a tenth of them present only once. V dropped 0 bases and J dropped 4 bases, with 7 bases sitting between them. The length of the CDR3 is 14 residues. Germline assignment: CDR1 MNHEY and CDR2 SVGAGI. The entry originates in a study of T-cell reconstitution after alpha-beta-depleted transplantation in children. This clonotype was obtained from a human donor who donated a stem cell graft to a child with acute myeloid leukemia. The source was PBMCs from the stem cell graft donor, collected from the stem cell graft. The V gene is TRBV6-5, the J gene TRBJ1-5; no clear D gene. The CDR3 spells CASSYSWGNQPQHF. In DNA form, the CDR3 reads TGTGCCAGCAGTTACTCTTGGGGTAATCAGCCCCAGCATTTT.